This T cell receptor beta chain was retrieved from a study of cytomegalovirus exposure and HLA in healthy donors. Study background: Caucasian-associated ancestry cluster membership applied to less than 85% of several hundred genotyped donors.

This CDR3 contains 13 residues. Looked up from germline, CDR1 is KGHSH and CDR2 is LQKENI. Trimming stripped 1 base from V and 10 bases from J, with 13 bases between. This PCR relied on a set of 60 Vbeta primers and 13 Jbeta primers. The table came from immunoSEQ multiplex PCR; TCRdb's copy has only in-frame clones and leaves some out. The data show roughly 71,000 clones, with approximately 70% seen just once and roughly 20% held by the top ten. Study-level points and caveats: It was about 180 TCR beta chains that were listed as cytomegalovirus-associated. An analysis was carried out later, and it reportedly showed fewer N-insertions in an Asian-associated ancestry cluster than the approximately 660-donor mean. Rarity marked most TCR sequences, yet some public TCRs occurred in many donors.

Concerning this clone: Its antigen remains unidentified.

The sequenced sample consisted of PBMCs. This TCR derives from a man aged 35-49 years in good health and CMV-seropositive. The chain uses TRBV18 and TRBJ1-1; D is perhaps TRBD1 (5 bases). CDR3 region: CASSPLSGVTAFF. CDR3 nucleotides: TGTGCCAGCTCACCACTCTCGGGGGTCACAGCTTTCTTT. Looking up the rest from reference TRBV18 and TRBJ1-1 gives the full variable domain: NAGVMQNPRHLVRRRGQEARLRCSPMKGHSHVYWYRQLPEEGLKFMVYLQKENIIDESGMPKERFSAEFPKEGPSILRIQQVVRGDSAAYFCASSPLSGVTAFFGQGTRLTVV.